Shown below are 18 T cell receptor beta chains from a single sample sequenced in a study of Ad26.COV2.S vaccination and SARS-CoV-2 variants. TCRdb's copy holds only in-frame clones and misses some; the assay was immunoSEQ multiplex PCR. Seen here are 85,000 to 120,000 clones, over 70% observed once, and the top ten hold 15% to 20%. This specimen consisted of peripheral blood, obtained after recovery from COVID-19. Receptor source: a human donor who had recovered from COVID-19.

The J gene is TRBJ1-2, the V gene TRBV4-1, with D maybe TRBD1 (5 bases). Trimming removed 3 bases from V and 2 bases from J, with 13 bases in between. The CDR3 covers 15 residues. Germline CDR1 and CDR2: MGHRA and YSYEKL. CDR3 in amino acids: CASSQGDSGNYGYTF. The CDR3 DNA is TGCGCCAGCAGCCAGGGGGACTCTGGAAACTATGGCTACACCTTC.

The rearrangement uses TRBV12-3 or TRBV12-4 and TRBJ2-5; tentatively, D is TRBD1 or TRBD2 (5 bases each). This CDR3 has 11 amino acids. V lost 5 bases to trimming and J lost 9 bases, with 10 bases between them. The CDR3 is CASSGGSAQYF. The CDR3 coding sequence is TGTGCCAGCAGTGGGGGTTCGGCCCAGTACTTC.

This clone came up a few times. The chain couples TRBV11-2 to TRBJ2-1; TRBD1 agrees at 8 bases. The CDR3 runs 15 residues. The trim removed 3 bases at V and 2 bases at J, leaving 3 bases unmatched. Germline assignment: CDR1 SGHAT and CDR2 FQNNGV. CDR3 sequence: CASSLVTGAYNEQFF. For the CDR3, the DNA is TGTGCCAGCAGCTTGGTGACAGGGGCCTACAATGAGCAGTTCTTC.

This clone has just one count. The chain joins TRBV7-2 to TRBJ2-3; 8 bases are shared with TRBD2. Germline lookup yields CDR1 SGHTA and CDR2 FQGNSA. V was pared by 1 base and J by 4 bases, with 1 base of the junction left unmatched. The CDR3 runs 14 residues. In nucleotides, the CDR3 is TGTGCCAGCAGCTTAGGTAGCGGGGCAGATACGCAGTATTTT. Residues: CASSLGSGADTQYF.

This clone appeared a single time. The chain recombines TRBV12-3 or TRBV12-4 with TRBJ1-2; maybe TRBD1 (6 bases). Deletions cut 2 bases from V and 3 bases from J, with 7 bases between. The CDR3 covers 13 residues. The CDR3 region is CASSLSGDYGYTF. The CDR3 bases are TGTGCCAGCAGTTTATCAGGGGACTATGGCTACACCTTC.

The chain employs TRBV9 and TRBJ2-2; unclear D gene. The CDR3 consists of 14 residues. The V gene's germline CDR1 is SGDLS and CDR2 YYNGEE. The V and J ends lost 0 bases and 3 bases respectively, with 6 bases between them. As DNA, the CDR3 is TGTGCCAGCAGCGTAGTAACGGACACCGGGGAGCTGTTTTTT. Its protein is CASSVVTDTGELFF.

This clone was seen only once. This chain links TRBV27 with TRBJ2-1; 9 bases are shared with TRBD2. This CDR3 has 14 residues. V shed 10 bases, J shed 4 bases, and the junction held 8 bases outside the gene matches. Per the germline V gene, CDR1 is MNHEY and CDR2 is SMNVEV (reference sequence). The DNA for the CDR3 is TGTGCCACCGTAGCGGGGGCCATTTACAATGAGCAGTTCTTC. Its translation: CATVAGAIYNEQFF.

V gene TRBV6-5 combines with J gene TRBJ2-1; D unclear. The V and J ends lost 9 bases and 5 bases respectively, with 20 bases between them. The CDR3 runs to 15 residues. Germline V CDR1 and CDR2: MNHEY, SVGAGI. Here the CDR3 reads CASAIRVDRDNEQFF. As DNA, the CDR3 is TGTGCCAGTGCAATCCGTGTAGATCGGGACAATGAGCAGTTCTTC.

The count of this clone is one. V usage is TRBV19 and J usage is TRBJ1-1; 10 bases fit TRBD1. The V gene's germline CDR1 is LNHDA and CDR2 SQIVND (reference sequence). CDR3 length: 15 amino acids. The trim removed 6 bases at V and 3 bases at J, leaving 7 bases unmatched. CDR3 coding DNA: TGTGCCAGTAGGCATCCCGGGACAGGGGACACTGAAGCTTTCTTT. Translation gives CASRHPGTGDTEAFF.

The V and J genes are TRBV7-2 and TRBJ2-5; TRBD2 is a possible D gene (6 bases). V lost 3 bases and J 4 bases, leaving 18 bases between the germline ends. There are 16 residues in the CDR3. The germline gives CDR1 SGHTA, CDR2 FQGNSA. The CDR3, as DNA: TGTGCCAGCAGCTTCTTGAGGTGGGGGGAGGTAGAGACCCAGTACTTC. Translation gives CASSFLRWGEVETQYF.

The chain uses TRBV2 and TRBJ1-2; D is possibly TRBD1 (6 bases). Trimming took 7 bases from V and 4 from J, leaving 16 bases between them. CDR1 and CDR2 (germline): SNHLY, FYNNEI. The CDR3 consists of 14 residues. The CDR3 is CASTQGSSAYGYTF. DNA for the CDR3: TGTGCCAGCACGCAGGGGAGTTCTGCCTATGGCTACACCTTC.

This clone came up a few times. The chain combines TRBV7-9 with TRBJ1-2; D ambiguous. With 5 bases removed from V and 0 bases from J, the gap between germline ends came to 13 bases. The length of the CDR3 is 15 residues. Germline V gene lookup returns CDR1 SEHNR and CDR2 FQNEAQ (reference sequence). The CDR3 bases are TGTGCCAGCAGCACCCGTGGAGCAGCTAACTATGGCTACACCTTC. It translates to CASSTRGAANYGYTF.

This clone appeared once. V and J are TRBV6-5 and TRBJ2-7; 11 nucleotides line up with TRBD2. With V trimmed by 6 bases and J by 4 bases, 5 bases remained unmatched. This CDR3 is 14 amino acids long. Germline V gene data show CDR1 as MNHEY and CDR2 as SVGAGI. This chain's CDR3 is CASSAGLAAYEQYF. The CDR3 DNA reads TGTGCCAGCAGCGCGGGACTAGCGGCTTACGAGCAGTACTTC.

This chain links TRBV6-5 with TRBJ1-6; D not certain. CDR1 MNHEY and CDR2 SVGAGI come from the germline V gene. Trimming shortened V by 0 bases and J by 7 bases, and 10 bases separated the two germline ends. The CDR3 has 15 amino acids. Here the CDR3 reads CASSYSTRGNSPLHF. The CDR3 coding sequence is TGTGCCAGCAGTTACTCGACCAGAGGAAATTCACCCCTCCACTTT.

This clone is a singleton in its sample. The V call is TRBV6-5, the J call TRBJ1-5; unclear D gene. Germline V gene lookup returns CDR1 MNHEY and CDR2 SVGAGI. V lost 6 bases to trimming and J lost 7 bases, with 10 bases between them. The CDR3 has 12 amino acids. In DNA, the CDR3 is TGTGCCAGCAGCGGGCAAGGGCAGCCCCAGCATTTT. It is translated as CASSGQGQPQHF.

This chain links TRBV2 with TRBJ2-3; 10 bases fit TRBD1. J gave up 4 bases and V 6 bases, and 10 bases lay outside the gene matches. Germline CDR1 reads SNHLY; CDR2 reads FYNNEI. This CDR3 is built from 16 residues. Here the CDR3 DNA reads TGTGCCAGCAGCCGTATGGGACAGGGGAGTGCAGATACGCAGTATTTT. This codes for CASSRMGQGSADTQYF.

This clone turned up a few times. The rearrangement uses TRBV2 and TRBJ1-6; no clear D gene. Germline values: CDR1 SNHLY, CDR2 FYNNEI. The CDR3 is 12 residues long. V was cut by 5 bases and J by 7 bases, with 6 bases left in between. CDR3 coding DNA: TGTGCCAGCAGTCAGAGAAATTCACCCCTCCACTTT. Protein sequence: CASSQRNSPLHF.

V gene TRBV6-5 combines with J gene TRBJ2-2, with TRBD1 as a possible D gene (7 bases). CDR1 and CDR2 from the germline V gene are MNHEY and SVGAGI. The ends were cut back, 6 bases at V and 4 bases at J, with 15 bases in the middle. The CDR3 covers 15 residues. The CDR3 DNA follows: TGTGCCAGCAGCCAGTCCAGGGGGGTCACCGGGGAGCTGTTTTTT. Translating gives CASSQSRGVTGELFF.